This T cell receptor (beta chain) was retrieved from a study of blood T cell repertoires in COVID-19. This table comes from immunoSEQ multiplex PCR, and its TCRdb copy is limited to in-frame clones, with some not included. The table has roughly 200,000 clones, around nine tenths seen once. The germline V gene has CDR1 GTSNPN and CDR2 SVGIG (reference sequence). V lost 4 bases, J lost 0 bases, and 7 bases lay in between. The CDR3 sequence is 13 residues long. The chain combines TRBV30 with TRBJ1-5; tentatively, D is TRBD1 (5 bases). This clonotype was sampled from a man aged 45-65 years with COVID-19, enrolled during active disease. Sequenced: peripheral blood. CDR3 in amino acids: CAWNRYSNQPQHF. The CDR3 region has the DNA TGTGCCTGGAACAGGTATAGCAATCAGCCCCAGCATTTT.